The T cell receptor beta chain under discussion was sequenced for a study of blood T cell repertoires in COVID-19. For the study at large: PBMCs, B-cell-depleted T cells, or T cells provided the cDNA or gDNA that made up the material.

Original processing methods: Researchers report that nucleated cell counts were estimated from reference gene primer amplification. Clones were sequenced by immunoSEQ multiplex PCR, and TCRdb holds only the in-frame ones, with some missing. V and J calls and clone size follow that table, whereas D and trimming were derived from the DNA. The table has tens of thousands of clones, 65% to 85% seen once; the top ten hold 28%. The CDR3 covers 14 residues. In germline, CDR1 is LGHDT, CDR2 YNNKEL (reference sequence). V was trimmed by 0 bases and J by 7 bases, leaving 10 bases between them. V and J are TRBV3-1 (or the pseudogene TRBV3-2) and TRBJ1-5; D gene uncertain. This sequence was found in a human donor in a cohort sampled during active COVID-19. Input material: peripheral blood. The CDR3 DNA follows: TGTGCCAGCAGCCAAGAAGGGAGTTTCCAGCCCCAGCATTTT. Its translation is CASSQEGSFQPQHF.